Presented here are 3 T cell receptor beta chains from one specimen sequenced in a study of a mutant IDH1 vaccine in newly diagnosed glioma. Time point in this sample: baseline, week 1 (first vaccination visit). Noted treatment: pre-vaccination baseline after standard-of-care therapy. Sequencing used immunoSEQ multiplex PCR; TCRdb keeps in-frame clones, though not all of them. The sample carries about 51,000 clones, roughly 80% recorded once. Sequenced material: PBMCs, taken from a glioma patient treated with radiotherapy, temozolomide or both. All receptors derive from a middle-aged woman with glioma.

The chain couples TRBV21-1 to TRBJ1-1; whether TRBD1, the table's D call, matches the DNA was not checked. TRBV21-1 counts as a pseudogene. This CDR3 comprises 17 residues. The chain's CDR3 is CAGLGDRGILRDTEAFF. CDR3 nucleotides: TGTGCCGGGCTGGGGGACAGGGGCATTTTGCGGGACACTGAAGCTTTCTTT.

This rearrangement joins TRBV9 to TRBJ2-2, with D unclear. Germline CDR1 reads SGDLS; CDR2 reads YYNGEE. Between the trimmed V and J ends, which lost 4 bases and 7 bases, there was a span of 8 bases. The length of the CDR3 is 12 residues. For the CDR3, the DNA is TGTGCCAGCAGCAATATGGTCGGGGAGCTGTTTTTT. Translated, it gives CASSNMVGELFF.

This clone was found a few times. The rearrangement joins TRBV19 to TRBJ1-5; the D gene is possibly TRBD1 (6 bases). The germline V gene has CDR1 LNHDA and CDR2 SQIVND (reference sequence). This CDR3 has 13 residues. Trimming took off 9 bases at V and 3 bases at J, with 12 bases between the two ends. CDR3 DNA sequence: TGTGCCAGCCTGGACAGACCCAATCAGCCCCAGCATTTT. This gives the protein CASLDRPNQPQHF.